The entry below gives a single TCR beta chain sequence along with its context. V lost 2 bases and J lost 8, with 16 bases in between. CDR1 is WSHSY, CDR2 SAAADI, per germline. The CDR3 covers 15 residues. The data stem from a study of technical replicates of blood from a handful of donors. Clones were read by immunoSEQ multiplex PCR, and TCRdb kept only the in-frame ones, dropping some. This table has about 68,000 clones, 95% to 97% appearing once. Sequencing was done on a sample of T cells isolated from PBMCs. The chain couples TRBV10-2 to TRBJ1-3; D is unclear. The receptor was isolated from a human donor in good health. In DNA form, the CDR3 reads TGCGCCAGCAGTGAGAACCACGGGTCCTTGGACACCATATATTTT. As protein: CASSENHGSLDTIYF.